The rows below give T cell receptor beta chains drawn from one sample of a study of T cell clones after liver transplantation. The table came from immunoSEQ multiplex PCR; TCRdb's copy has only in-frame clones and leaves some out. The table has more than 75,000 clones, around four fifths seen once. The sample here was CD4+ T cells from blood, taken 45 to 46 months after liver transplant. These receptors originate from a human patient who received a liver transplant. The graft donor may have given rise to some T cells. Both conserved end residues are part of each CDR3. A D gene is named only where the DNA matches it firmly. Clone size is not always given. Where it is, it says once, few, many or a class for expanded clones.

>TRBD2|TRBV19|.|TRBJ2-1
TGTGCCAGTAGTATTGTAGCGGGCAATGAGCAGTTCTTC
CASSIVAGNEQFF
>TRBD1|TRBV10-1|.|TRBJ1-5
TGCGCCAACCCGGACAGGGGATTTGCTCGCAATCAGCCCCAGCATTTT
CANPDRGFARNQPQHF
>TRBD2|TRBV27|.|TRBJ2-5
TGTGCCAGTCGCACAGTTTATGGGAGGGGCGAGAGGGAGACCCAGTACTTC
CASRTVYGRGERETQYF
>TRBD2|TRBV5-1|few|TRBJ2-2
TGCGCCAGCAGCTGGACTAGCGGGAGTCCGAACACCGGGGAGCTGTTTTTT
CASSWTSGSPNTGELFF
>TRBD1|TRBV5-1|few|TRBJ2-2
TGCGCCAGCAGCTATGGACAGGAGGACACCGGGGAGCTGTTTTTT
CASSYGQEDTGELFF
>TRBD2|TRBV5-1|.|TRBJ2-7
TGCGCCAGCAGCTTGGGTCCTAGCGGGCTCTCCTACGAGCAGTACTTC
CASSLGPSGLSYEQYF
>.|TRBV7-8|.|TRBJ1-1
TGTGCCAGCAGCGCCCCTGTCTTGGACACTGAAGCTTTCTTT
CASSAPVLDTEAFF
>.|TRBV5-1|.|TRBJ2-2
TGCGCCAGCAGCCTAGTAAGTCGGACCGGGGAGCTGTTTTTT
CASSLVSRTGELFF
>.|TRBV5-4|.|TRBJ2-1
TGTGCCAGCAGCTTCGGTAGCCGGGGCAATGAGCAGTTCTTC
CASSFGSRGNEQFF
>TRBD2|TRBV5-1|.|TRBJ2-2
TGCGCCAGCAGCTTCTTAGCGGGAGAGACGAACACCGGGGAGCTGTTTTTT
CASSFLAGETNTGELFF
>.|TRBV6-6|.|TRBJ2-7
TGTGCCAGCAGTCCGGGGCCCTACGAGCAGTACTTC
CASSPGPYEQYF
>.|TRBV7-9|few|TRBJ2-7
TGTGCCAGCAGCTTGGTAGGGGTCGGAGAGCAGTACTTC
CASSLVGVGEQYF
>.|TRBV6-6|once|TRBJ2-1
TGTGCCAGCAGTTCTAACAGCAATGAGCAGTTCTTC
CASSSNSNEQFF
>TRBD2|TRBV19|few|TRBJ2-2
TGTGCCAGTAGTATGAGCGGGGGGCGAGGCGGGGAGCTGTTTTTT
CASSMSGGRGGELFF
>TRBD2|TRBV5-1|once|TRBJ2-3
TGCGCCAGCACTCCGGCGGGGGACCCCACAGATACGCAGTATTTT
CASTPAGDPTDTQYF
>TRBD2|TRBV9|.|TRBJ2-7
TGTGCCAGCAGCGTATCATTGGCGGGAGCGTACGAGCAGTACTTC
CASSVSLAGAYEQYF